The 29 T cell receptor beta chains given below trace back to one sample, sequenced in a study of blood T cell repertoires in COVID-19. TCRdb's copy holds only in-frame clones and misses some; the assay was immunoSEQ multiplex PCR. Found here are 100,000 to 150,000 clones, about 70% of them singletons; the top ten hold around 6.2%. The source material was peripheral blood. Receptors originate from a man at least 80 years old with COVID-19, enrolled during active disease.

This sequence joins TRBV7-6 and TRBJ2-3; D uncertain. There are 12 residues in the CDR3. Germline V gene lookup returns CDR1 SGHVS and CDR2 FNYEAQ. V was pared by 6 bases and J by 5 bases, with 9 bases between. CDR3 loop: CASSLSLDTQYF. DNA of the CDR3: TGTGCCAGCAGTCTTAGCTTAGATACGCAGTATTTT. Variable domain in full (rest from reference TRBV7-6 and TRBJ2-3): GAGVSQSPRYKVTKRGQDVALRCDPISGHVSLYWYRQALGQGPEFLTYFNYEAQQDKSGLPNDRFSAERPEGSISTLTIQRTEQRDSAMYRCASSLSLDTQYFGPGTRLTVL.

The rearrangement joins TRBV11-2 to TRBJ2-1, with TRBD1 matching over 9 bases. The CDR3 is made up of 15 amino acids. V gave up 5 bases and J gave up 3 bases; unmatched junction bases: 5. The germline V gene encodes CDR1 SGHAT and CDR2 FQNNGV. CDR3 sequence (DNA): TGTGCCAGCAGCGTAGTGGGACAGGGCTACAATGAGCAGTTCTTC. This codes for CASSVVGQGYNEQFF.

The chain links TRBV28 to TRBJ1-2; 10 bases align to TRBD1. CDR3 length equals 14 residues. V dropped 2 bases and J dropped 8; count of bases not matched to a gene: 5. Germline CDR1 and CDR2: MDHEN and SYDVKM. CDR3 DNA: TGTGCCAGCAGTTTAGCGGACAGGGGGGGCGGCTACACCTTC. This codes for CASSLADRGGGYTF.

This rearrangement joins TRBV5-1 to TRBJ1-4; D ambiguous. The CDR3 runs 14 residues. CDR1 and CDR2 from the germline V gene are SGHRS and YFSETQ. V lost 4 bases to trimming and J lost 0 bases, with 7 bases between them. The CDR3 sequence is CASSTNPTNEKLFF. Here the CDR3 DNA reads TGCGCCAGCAGCACTAACCCAACTAATGAAAAACTGTTTTTT.

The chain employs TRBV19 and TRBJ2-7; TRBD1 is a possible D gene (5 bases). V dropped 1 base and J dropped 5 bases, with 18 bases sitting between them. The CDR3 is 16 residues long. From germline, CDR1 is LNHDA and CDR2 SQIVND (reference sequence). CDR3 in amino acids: CASSIGPGKPRNEQYF. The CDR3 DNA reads TGTGCCAGTAGTATAGGTCCAGGGAAGCCAAGAAACGAGCAGTACTTC.

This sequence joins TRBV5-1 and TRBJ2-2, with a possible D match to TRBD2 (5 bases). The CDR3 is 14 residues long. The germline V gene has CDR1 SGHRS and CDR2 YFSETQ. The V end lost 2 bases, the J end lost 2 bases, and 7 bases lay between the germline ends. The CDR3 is CASSFRGNTGELFF. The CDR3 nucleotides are TGCGCCAGCAGCTTTCGGGGAAACACCGGGGAGCTGTTTTTT. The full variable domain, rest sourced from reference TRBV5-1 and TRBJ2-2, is KAGVTQTPRYLIKTRGQQVTLSCSPISGHRSVSWYQQTPGQGLQFLFEYFSETQRNKGNFPGRFSGRQFSNSRSEMNVSTLELGDSALYLCASSFRGNTGELFFGEGSRLTVL.

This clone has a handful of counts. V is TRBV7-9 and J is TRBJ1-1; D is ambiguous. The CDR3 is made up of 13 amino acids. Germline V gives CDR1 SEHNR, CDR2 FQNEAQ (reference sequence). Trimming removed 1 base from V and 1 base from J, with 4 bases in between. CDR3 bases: TGTGCCAGCAGCTTAGACAGGAACACTGAAGCTTTCTTT. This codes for CASSLDRNTEAFF.

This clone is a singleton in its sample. The CDR3: CASSPLSAIYF. CDR3 DNA: TGTGCCAGCAGTCCGTTGTCTGCCATATATTTT. The V and J genes are TRBV2 and TRBJ1-3; D gene unclear. The germline V gene has CDR1 SNHLY and CDR2 FYNNEI. This CDR3 spans 11 amino acids. V lost 5 bases and J 11 bases, leaving 10 bases between the germline ends. Full variable domain (missing parts from reference TRBV2 and TRBJ1-3): EPEVTQTPSHQVTQMGQEVILRCVPISNHLYFYWYRQILGQKVEFLVSFYNNEISEKSEIFDDQFSVERPDGSNFTLKIRSTKLEDSAMYFCASSPLSAIYFGEGSWLTVV.

The CDR3 nucleotides are TGTGCCAGCAGTTCCCCCCCTAGCGGGAGGGCCTTATTTCGGACAGATACGCAGTATTTT. Protein: CASSSPPSGRALFRTDTQYF. V and J are TRBV28 and TRBJ2-3; TRBD2 matches 12 bases. From germline, CDR1 is MDHEN and CDR2 SYDVKM. The CDR3 is 20 amino acids. V shed 4 bases, J shed 3 bases, and the junction held 17 bases outside the gene matches.

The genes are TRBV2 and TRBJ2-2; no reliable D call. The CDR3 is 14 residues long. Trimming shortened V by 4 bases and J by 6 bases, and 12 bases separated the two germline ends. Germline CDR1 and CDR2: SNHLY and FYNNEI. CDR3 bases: TGTGCCAGCAGTGTAATGGTTGAGGCCGGGGAGCTGTTTTTT. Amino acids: CASSVMVEAGELFF. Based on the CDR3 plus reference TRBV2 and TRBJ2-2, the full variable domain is EPEVTQTPSHQVTQMGQEVILRCVPISNHLYFYWYRQILGQKVEFLVSFYNNEISEKSEIFDDQFSVERPDGSNFTLKIRSTKLEDSAMYFCASSVMVEAGELFFGEGSRLTVL.

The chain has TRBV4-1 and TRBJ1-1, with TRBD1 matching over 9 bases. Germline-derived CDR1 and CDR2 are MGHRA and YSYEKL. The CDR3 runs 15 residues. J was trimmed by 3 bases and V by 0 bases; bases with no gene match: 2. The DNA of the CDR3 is TGCGCCAGCAGCCAAGAAGGGACAGGGTACACTGAAGCTTTCTTT. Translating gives CASSQEGTGYTEAFF.

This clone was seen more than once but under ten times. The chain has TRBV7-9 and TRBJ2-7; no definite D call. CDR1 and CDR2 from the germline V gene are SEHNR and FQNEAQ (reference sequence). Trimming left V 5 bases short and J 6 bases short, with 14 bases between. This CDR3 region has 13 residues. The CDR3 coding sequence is TGTGCCAGCAGCAACCGCAATAGTGGCGAGCAGTACTTC. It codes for CASSNRNSGEQYF.

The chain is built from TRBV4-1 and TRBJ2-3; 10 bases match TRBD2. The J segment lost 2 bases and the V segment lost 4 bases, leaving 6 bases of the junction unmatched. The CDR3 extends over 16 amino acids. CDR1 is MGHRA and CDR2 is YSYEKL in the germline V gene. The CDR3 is CASSRLAGVVTDTQYF. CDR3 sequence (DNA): TGCGCCAGCAGCCGTCTAGCGGGAGTTGTCACAGATACGCAGTATTTT.

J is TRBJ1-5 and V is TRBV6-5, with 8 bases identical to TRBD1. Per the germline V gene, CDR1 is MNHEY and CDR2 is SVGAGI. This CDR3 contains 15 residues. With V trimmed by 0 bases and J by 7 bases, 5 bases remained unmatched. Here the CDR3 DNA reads TGTGCCAGCAGTTACTCGCAGGGGGCGGGACAGCCCCAGCATTTT. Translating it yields CASSYSQGAGQPQHF.

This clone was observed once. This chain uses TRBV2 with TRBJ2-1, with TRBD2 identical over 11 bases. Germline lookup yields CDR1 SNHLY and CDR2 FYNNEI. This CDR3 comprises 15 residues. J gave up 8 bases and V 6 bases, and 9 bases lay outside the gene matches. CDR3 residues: CASSLAGGPGYEQFF. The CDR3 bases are TGTGCCAGCAGCTTAGCGGGAGGGCCGGGATATGAGCAGTTCTTC.

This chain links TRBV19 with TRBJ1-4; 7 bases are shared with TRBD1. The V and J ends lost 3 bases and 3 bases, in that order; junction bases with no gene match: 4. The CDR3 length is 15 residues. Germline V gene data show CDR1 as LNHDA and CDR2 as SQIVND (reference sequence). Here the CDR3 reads CASSIRDSPNEKLFF. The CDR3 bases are TGTGCCAGTAGTATCCGGGACAGCCCTAATGAAAAACTGTTTTTT. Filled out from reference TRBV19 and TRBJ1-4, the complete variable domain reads DGGITQSPKYLFRKEGQNVTLSCEQNLNHDAMYWYRQDPGQGLRLIYYSQIVNDFQKGDIAEGYSVSREKKESFPLTVTSAQKNPTAFYLCASSIRDSPNEKLFFGSGTQLSVL.

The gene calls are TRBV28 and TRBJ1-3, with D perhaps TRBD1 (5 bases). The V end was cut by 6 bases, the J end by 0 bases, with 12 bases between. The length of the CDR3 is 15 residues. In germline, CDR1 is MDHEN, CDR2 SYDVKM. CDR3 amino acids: CASSRDSSSGNTIYF. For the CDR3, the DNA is TGTGCCAGCAGCCGAGACAGCAGCTCTGGAAACACCATATATTTT.

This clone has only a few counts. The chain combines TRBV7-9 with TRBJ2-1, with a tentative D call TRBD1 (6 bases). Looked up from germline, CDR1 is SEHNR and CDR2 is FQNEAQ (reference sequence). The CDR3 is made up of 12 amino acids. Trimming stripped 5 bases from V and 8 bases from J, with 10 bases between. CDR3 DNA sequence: TGTGCCAGCAGCCCACAGGGCTATGAGCAGTTCTTC. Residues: CASSPQGYEQFF.

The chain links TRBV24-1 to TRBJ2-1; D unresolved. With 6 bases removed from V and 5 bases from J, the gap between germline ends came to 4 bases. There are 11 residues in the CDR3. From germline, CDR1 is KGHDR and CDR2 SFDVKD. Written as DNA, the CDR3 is TGTGCCACCAGTACTAACAATGAGCAGTTCTTC. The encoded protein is CATSTNNEQFF.

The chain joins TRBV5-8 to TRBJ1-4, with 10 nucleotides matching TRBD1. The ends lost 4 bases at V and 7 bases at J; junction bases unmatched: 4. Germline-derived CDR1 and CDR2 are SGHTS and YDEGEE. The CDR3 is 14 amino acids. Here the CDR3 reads CASSTGQGGEKLFF. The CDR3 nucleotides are TGTGCCAGCAGCACCGGACAGGGGGGTGAAAAACTGTTTTTT.

In DNA form, the CDR3 reads TGCGCCAGCAGCTTGGTCTTCGGGGGAACCGGGGAGCTGTTTTTT. Translated: CASSLVFGGTGELFF. The chain has TRBV5-1 and TRBJ2-2, with D perhaps matching TRBD2 (6 bases). The CDR3 sequence is 15 residues long. Trimming cost V 0 bases and J 5 bases, with 11 bases left between them. Germline CDR1 SGHRS, CDR2 YFSETQ.

The CDR3 sequence is CASSLAGTDTQYF. In nucleotides, the CDR3 is TGTGCCAGCAGCTTAGCGGGCACAGATACGCAGTATTTT. This sequence joins TRBV11-3 and TRBJ2-3; D is ambiguous. Trimming shortened V by 1 base and J by 1 base, and 3 bases separated the two germline ends. This CDR3 has 13 amino acids. Germline V gene sequence: CDR1 SGHNT, CDR2 YENEEA.

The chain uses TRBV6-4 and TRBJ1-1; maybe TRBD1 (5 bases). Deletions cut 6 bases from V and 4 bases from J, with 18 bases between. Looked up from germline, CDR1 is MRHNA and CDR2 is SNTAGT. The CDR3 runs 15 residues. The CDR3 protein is CASSARFGGVTEAFF. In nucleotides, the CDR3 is TGTGCCAGCAGCGCCCGATTCGGAGGGGTCACTGAAGCTTTCTTT.

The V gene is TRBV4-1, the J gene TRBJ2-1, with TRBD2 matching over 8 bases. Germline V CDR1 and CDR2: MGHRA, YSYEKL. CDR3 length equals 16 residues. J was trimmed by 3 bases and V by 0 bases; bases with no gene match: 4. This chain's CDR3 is CASSQDWSGSYNEQFF. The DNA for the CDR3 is TGCGCCAGCAGCCAAGATTGGAGCGGGAGCTACAATGAGCAGTTCTTC.

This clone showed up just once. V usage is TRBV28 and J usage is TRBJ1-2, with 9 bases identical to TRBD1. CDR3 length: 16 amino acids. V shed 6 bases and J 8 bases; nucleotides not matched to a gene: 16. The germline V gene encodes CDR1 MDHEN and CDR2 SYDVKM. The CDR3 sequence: CASRESGTGRWGGYTF. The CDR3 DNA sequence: TGTGCCAGCAGGGAATCCGGGACAGGGAGGTGGGGCGGCTACACCTTC.

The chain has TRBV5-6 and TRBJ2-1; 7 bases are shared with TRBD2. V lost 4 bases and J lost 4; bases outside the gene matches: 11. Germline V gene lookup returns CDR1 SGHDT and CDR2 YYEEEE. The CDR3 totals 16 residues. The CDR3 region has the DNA TGTGCCAGCAGCCTCGGTGGCTCTAGCGGATACAATGAGCAGTTCTTC. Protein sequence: CASSLGGSSGYNEQFF.

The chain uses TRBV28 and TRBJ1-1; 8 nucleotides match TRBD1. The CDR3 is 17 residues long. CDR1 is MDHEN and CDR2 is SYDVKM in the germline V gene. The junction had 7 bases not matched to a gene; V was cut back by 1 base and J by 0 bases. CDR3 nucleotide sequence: TGTGCCAGCAGTTTATACGGGACAGGCTTAATGAACACTGAAGCTTTCTTT. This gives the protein CASSLYGTGLMNTEAFF.

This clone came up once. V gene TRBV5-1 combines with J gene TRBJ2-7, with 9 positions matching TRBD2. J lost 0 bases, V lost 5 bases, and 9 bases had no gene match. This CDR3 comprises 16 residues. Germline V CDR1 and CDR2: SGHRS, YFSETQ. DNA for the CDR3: TGCGCCAGCAGGGGCCCTGGAGCGGGAGGCTCCTACGAGCAGTACTTC. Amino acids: CASRGPGAGGSYEQYF.

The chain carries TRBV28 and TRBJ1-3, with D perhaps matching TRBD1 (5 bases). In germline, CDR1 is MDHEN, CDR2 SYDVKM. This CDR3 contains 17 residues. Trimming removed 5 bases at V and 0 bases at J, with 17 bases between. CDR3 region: CASSQAQGSRSGNTIYF. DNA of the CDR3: TGTGCCAGCAGTCAAGCTCAGGGAAGCCGCTCTGGAAACACCATATATTTT.